These T cell receptor beta chains were read from a single sample in a study of blood T cells in healthy people across ages. From the 5' RACE reads, TCRdb called clonotypes with MiXCR, one entry per CDR3 protein. The repertoire holds about a million distinct CDR3 sequences, with more than 30% as singletons. Sequencing used blood. These receptor sequences come from a man between 18 and 29 years old in good health. Both conserved end residues are part of each CDR3. Fields, in order: V gene, CDR3 protein.

>TRBV28
CASSSLDRATYF
>TRBV4-3
CASSQDMESGGAPNEQFF
>TRBV2
CASRPSTGDGQPQHF
>TRBV7-2
CASSLDGGGFSTDTQYF
>TRBV4-1
CASSLWGRGGELFF
>TRBV3-1
CASSQLIETQYF
>TRBV6-2/TRBV6-3
CASSYLTTGETYNEQFF
>TRBV4-2
CASSDQGTGGNSPLHF
>TRBV6-6
CAIGTENTGELFF
>TRBV25-1
CASSDGASGCYNEQFF
>TRBV12-3/TRBV12-4
CASRGLAATYEQYF
>TRBV6-2/TRBV6-3
CASSYIEPRRNEQYF
>TRBV14
CASSQGLAHEQFF
>TRBV20-1
CSAWDRGGYTF
>TRBV7-9
CASSLGGSGGNEQFF
>TRBV5-1
CASSLARSATEAFF
>TRBV11-2
CASSSPGRGGYNEQYF
>TRBV28
CASSLSTIGEDYNEQFF
>TRBV5-1
CASSLEGTSVGNEQFF
>TRBV14
CASSQDSTKNIQYF
>TRBV6-5
CASSRGPEAFF
>TRBV14
CASSQEAHNSPLHF
>TRBV14
CASSQPGQGLSGNTIYF
>TRBV10-3
CAISSGDLNYDYTF
>TRBV6-5
CASTKGTGPQETQYF
>TRBV12-3/TRBV12-4
CASSSQRTLLNTEAFF
>TRBV5-1
CASSAGYGGRDTDTQYF
>TRBV6-2/TRBV6-3
CASTLNRVTEAFF
>TRBV4-3
CASSQDLRGWNGYTF
>TRBV20-1
CSAGGVDTGELFF
>TRBV7-9
CAFPRVYYGYTF
>TRBV29-1
CSAERDLNTEAFF
>TRBV12-3/TRBV12-4
CASSPGGLAIYTEQFF
>TRBV28
CASRPGSSYNSPLHF
>TRBV27
CASSVQGRAQFF
>TRBV7-7
CASSLIAGAYNEQYF
>TRBV6-6
CASSPPGRNEAFF
>TRBV27
CASSSERKTRNEQYF
>TRBV5-1
CASSLDVRGALYNEQFF
>TRBV20-1
CSARVVDEQYF
>TRBV7-2
CARIRWPSYNEQYF
>TRBV7-9
CASSLQGEKLFF
>TRBV7-9
CASSPTSLVYGYTF
>TRBV10-3
CAIRLAENTEAFF
>TRBV12-3/TRBV12-4
CASALVSGDFNEQFF
>TRBV13
CASQRTGRTEAFF
>TRBV27
CASSLLGGPQHF
>TRBV6-6
CASTVKGQNYGYTF
>TRBV10-3
CAIKAGPSTDTQYF
>TRBV12-3/TRBV12-4
CASSPSPGQGFRDGYTF
>TRBV4-1
CASSPRPGPTYYEQYF
>TRBV29-1
CSVDRLADSYNEQFF
>TRBV7-9
CASNADTEAFF
>TRBV14
CASSHDSASTDTQYF
>TRBV5-1
CASSEDRGLSEKLFF
>TRBV9
CASSVEAANYGYTF
>TRBV24-1
CATSGPGYNEQFF